Below are 11 T cell receptor beta chains sequenced from a single sample in a study of PD-1 blockade in classical Hodgkin lymphoma. Produced via immunoSEQ multiplex PCR; TCRdb's table is partial and in-frame only. The repertoire has fewer than 30,000 clones, approximately 81% of them found once; the top ten carry around 8.7%. Every patient relapsed after autologous stem cell transplantation, and brentuximab vedotin exposure varied. The material was peripheral blood mononuclear cells (PBMCs), obtained before the second cycle of nivolumab. Source of these receptors: a human donor with classical Hodgkin lymphoma.

The CDR3 coding sequence is TGTGCCAGCAGCCTGGGACAGGGAAACATTCAGTACTTC. Protein product: CASSLGQGNIQYF. This chain joins TRBV5-6 and TRBJ2-4; 9 nucleotides agree with TRBD1. Per the germline V gene, CDR1 is SGHDT and CDR2 is YYEEEE. The CDR3 totals 13 residues. V dropped 4 bases and J dropped 6; count of bases not matched to a gene: 2.

This clone was seen more than once but under ten times. The chain links TRBV5-6 to TRBJ2-1, with 10 bases matching TRBD2. CDR3 length equals 14 residues. Looked up from germline, CDR1 is SGHDT and CDR2 is YYEEEE. V was clipped by 4 bases and J by 6 bases; unmatched bases: 4. The CDR3 region is CASSQGLASNEQFF. DNA for the CDR3: TGTGCCAGCAGCCAGGGACTAGCGAGCAATGAGCAGTTCTTC.

This clone came up a few times. An end of the junction does not agree with germline; a read error may underlie this. The V and J genes are TRBV7-7 and TRBJ2-5; 14 nucleotides line up with TRBD2. CDR1 SSHAT and CDR2 FNYEAQ come from the germline V gene (reference sequence). The CDR3 is 17 residues long. In nucleotides, the CDR3 is TGTGCTAGCAGCCCGAGGACTAGCGGGGGGCCTAGAGGGACCCAGTACTTC. Encoded protein: CASSPRTSGGPRGTQYF. Supplemented by reference TRBV7-7 and TRBJ2-5, the full variable domain reads GAGVSQSPRYKVTKRGQDVTLRCDPISSHATLYWYQQALGQGPEFLTYFNYEAQPDKSGLPSDRFSAERPEGSISTLTIQRTEQRDSAMYRCASSPRTSGGPRGTQYFGPGTRLLVL.

The chain uses TRBV4-1 and TRBJ2-7, with TRBD2 matching over 8 bases. Per the germline V gene, CDR1 is MGHRA and CDR2 is YSYEKL. This CDR3 contains 16 residues. The ends lost 4 bases at V and 4 bases at J; junction bases unmatched: 12. The CDR3 region is CASSRGSGGGNYEQYF. DNA for the CDR3: TGCGCCAGCAGCCGCGGATCAGGCGGGGGGAATTACGAGCAGTACTTC.

The V call is TRBV30, the J call TRBJ1-1, with unresolved D. From germline, CDR1 is GTSNPN and CDR2 SVGIG (reference sequence). This CDR3 is built from 15 residues. Trimming cost V 3 bases and J 1 base, with 15 bases left between them. The CDR3 protein is CAWRPTTLRNTEAFF. CDR3 nucleotide sequence: TGTGCCTGGAGGCCGACAACCCTCCGGAACACTGAAGCTTTCTTT.

The chain recombines TRBV11-3 with TRBJ2-6; no clear D. The germline V gene has CDR1 SGHNT and CDR2 YENEEA. Trimming took off 5 bases at V and 5 bases at J, with 22 bases between the two ends. The CDR3 is 18 residues long. CDR3 residues: CASSKCSSRQSRANVLTF. CDR3 DNA: TGTGCCAGCAGCAAGTGTTCATCTCGACAAAGTCGGGCCAACGTCCTGACTTTC. Variable domain in full (rest from reference TRBV11-3 and TRBJ2-6): EAGVVQSPRYKIIEKKQPVAFWCNPISGHNTLYWYLQNLGQGPELLIRYENEEAVDDSQLPKDRFSAERLKGVDSTLKIQPAELGDSAVYLCASSKCSSRQSRANVLTFGAGSRLTVL.

The chain combines TRBV18 with TRBJ2-3; 8 bases are a match to TRBD1. The CDR3 runs 16 residues. Germline V gene lookup returns CDR1 KGHSH and CDR2 LQKENI. V was clipped by 0 bases and J by 8 bases; unmatched bases: 10. CDR3 nucleotides: TGTGCCAGCTCACCACCTTTGAGACAGGGGTTCTCTACGCAGTATTTT. Encoded protein: CASSPPLRQGFSTQYF.

This sequence joins TRBV1 and TRBJ2-3; TRBD2, the table's D call, was not compared with the DNA. TRBV1 counts as a pseudogene. This CDR3 comprises 15 residues. The CDR3 DNA reads as TGCACCAGCAGCCACCCCCTAGGGAGGACAGATACGCAGTATTTT. Protein product: CTSSHPLGRTDTQYF.

The rearrangement joins TRBV30 to TRBJ1-6; 9 nucleotides line up with TRBD1. CDR3 size: 15 residues. The ends lost 3 bases at V and 7 bases at J; junction bases unmatched: 7. The germline gives CDR1 GTSNPN, CDR2 SVGIG (reference sequence). The CDR3 is CAWRVDRGWNSPLHF. CDR3 sequence (DNA): TGTGCCTGGAGGGTCGACAGGGGGTGGAATTCACCCCTCCACTTT.

This rearrangement joins TRBV28 to TRBJ1-3; 7 nucleotides agree with TRBD1. The trim removed 5 bases at V and 2 bases at J, leaving 3 bases unmatched. The CDR3 spans 14 residues. Germline lookup yields CDR1 MDHEN and CDR2 SYDVKM. CDR3: CASSKQGTGNTIYF. CDR3 nucleotides: TGTGCCAGCAGTAAACAGGGGACTGGAAACACCATATATTTT.

The chain is built from TRBV10-1 and TRBJ2-1; the D gene is possibly TRBD2 (5 bases). Trimming took off 2 bases at V and 12 bases at J, with 14 bases between the two ends. The CDR3 loop spans 13 amino acids. Germline assignment: CDR1 WNHNN and CDR2 SYGVQD (reference sequence). The CDR3 nucleotides read TGCGCCAGCAGTGAGCTGTCGACCGCGGGGCAGTTCTTC. It yields the protein CASSELSTAGQFF.